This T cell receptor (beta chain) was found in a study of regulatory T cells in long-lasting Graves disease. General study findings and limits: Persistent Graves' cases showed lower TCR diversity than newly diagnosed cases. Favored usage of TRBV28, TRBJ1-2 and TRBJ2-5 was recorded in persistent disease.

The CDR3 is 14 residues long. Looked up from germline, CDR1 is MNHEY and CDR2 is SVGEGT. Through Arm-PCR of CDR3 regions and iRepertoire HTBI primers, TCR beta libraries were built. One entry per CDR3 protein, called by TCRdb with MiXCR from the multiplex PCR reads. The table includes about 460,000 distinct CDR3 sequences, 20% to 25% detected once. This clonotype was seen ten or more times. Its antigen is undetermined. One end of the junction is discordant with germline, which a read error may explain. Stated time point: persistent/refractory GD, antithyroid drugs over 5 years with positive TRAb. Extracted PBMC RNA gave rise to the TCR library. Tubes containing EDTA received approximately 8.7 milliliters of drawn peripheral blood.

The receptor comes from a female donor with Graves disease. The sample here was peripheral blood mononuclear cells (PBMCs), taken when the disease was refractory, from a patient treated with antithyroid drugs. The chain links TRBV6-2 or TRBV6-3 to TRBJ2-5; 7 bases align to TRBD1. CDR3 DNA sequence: TGTGCCAGCACCGTGGACAGGAGAAGAGAGGCCCAGTACTTC. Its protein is CASTVDRRREAQYF.